Included here is one TCR beta chain sequence, with context. Its antigen is currently unknown. The data derive from a study of shared clonotypes between healthy human individuals. The donor population consisted of healthy HIV-negative adults with no recent acute infections or vaccinations. This CDR3 has 17 residues. CDR1 and CDR2 from the germline V gene are KGHSH and LQKENI. V dropped 5 bases and J dropped 0 bases, with 17 bases sitting between them. General study findings and limits: Shared across a handful of donors were roughly 4.7% of the naive CD4 clonotypes.

Here immunoSEQ multiplex PCR was the method, and the copy in TCRdb shows in-frame clones only, minus some. This table holds more than 2,000,000 clones, approximately 90% found once. The chain joins TRBV18 to TRBJ1-3; D is ambiguous. Sequencing used naive CD4+ T cells sorted from blood. The subset was: CD45RA+ positively selected. This TCR derives from a young man in good health. In nucleotides, the CDR3 is TGTGCCAGCTCATTTAGCTCCGACCCCCTCTCTGGAAACACCATATATTTT. Translation: CASSFSSDPLSGNTIYF.